These T cell receptor beta chains were read from a single sample in a study of blood T cell repertoires in COVID-19. TCRdb's copy holds only in-frame clones and misses some; the assay was immunoSEQ multiplex PCR. The sample holds 200,000 to 250,000 clones, approximately 84% seen once. The sequencing input was peripheral blood. Receptors were obtained from a man in his forties or fifties with COVID-19, enrolled during active disease. Both conserved end residues are part of each CDR3. The order of the fields is J gene, D gene, clone size, CDR3 length, V gene, CDR3 protein, CDR3 DNA. D genes are given only for firm matches. Rows give clone size only sometimes, using once, few, many, or a class for an expanded clone.

J: TRBJ2-1; D: TRBD1; size: -; length: 17; V: TRBV6-6; CDR3: CASSPGTGGSLYNEQFF; DNA: TGTGCCAGCAGTCCCGGGACAGGGGGCTCCCTTTACAATGAGCAGTTCTTC
J: TRBJ2-3; D: -; size: -; length: 15; V: TRBV6-5; CDR3: CASSPTGGSTDTQYF; DNA: TGTGCCAGCAGTCCTACCGGAGGTAGCACAGATACGCAGTATTTT
J: TRBJ1-1; D: -; size: -; length: 15; V: TRBV18; CDR3: CASSTREAYLAEAFF; DNA: TGTGCCAGCTCAACCAGGGAAGCATATCTCGCTGAAGCTTTCTTT
J: TRBJ2-5; D: -; size: -; length: 14; V: TRBV19; CDR3: CASSIRGPQETQYF; DNA: TGTGCCAGTAGTATCAGGGGCCCTCAAGAGACCCAGTACTTC
J: TRBJ2-3; D: TRBD2; size: -; length: 18; V: TRBV5-5; CDR3: CASSWDSASGVSTDTQYF; DNA: TGTGCCAGCAGCTGGGACTCGGCTAGCGGGGTGAGCACAGATACGCAGTATTTT
J: TRBJ2-7; D: -; size: once; length: 13; V: TRBV12-3/TRBV12-4; CDR3: CASSLVRGAEQYF; DNA: TGTGCCAGCAGTTTGGTCAGGGGGGCCGAGCAGTACTTC
J: TRBJ1-6; D: TRBD1; size: -; length: 14; V: TRBV18; CDR3: CASSLRDRDSPLHF; DNA: TGTGCCAGCTCACTACGGGACAGGGATTCACCCCTCCACTTT
J: TRBJ1-4; D: -; size: -; length: 13; V: TRBV15; CDR3: CATRGATNEKLFF; DNA: TGTGCCACCCGAGGTGCAACTAATGAAAAACTGTTTTTT
J: TRBJ2-7; D: TRBD1; size: few; length: 20; V: TRBV11-2; CDR3: CASSLDLINIGTGTIYEQYF; DNA: TGTGCCAGCAGCTTAGATCTGATTAATATTGGGACAGGGACAATCTACGAGCAGTACTTC
J: TRBJ1-2; D: -; size: -; length: 13; V: TRBV19; CDR3: CASSAGPNYGYTF; DNA: TGTGCCAGTAGTGCGGGACCAAACTATGGCTACACCTTC
J: TRBJ1-1; D: TRBD1; size: -; length: 17; V: TRBV5-6; CDR3: CASSFLLTRDRGPEAFF; DNA: TGTGCCAGCAGCTTTCTCTTAACCCGGGACAGGGGGCCTGAAGCTTTCTTT
J: TRBJ2-5; D: TRBD1; size: -; length: 15; V: TRBV6-6; CDR3: CASSSQRTGGETQYF; DNA: TGTGCCAGCAGTTCACAACGGACAGGGGGGGAGACCCAGTACTTC
J: TRBJ1-5; D: -; size: -; length: 13; V: TRBV19; CDR3: CASTYQQGQPQHF; DNA: TGTGCCAGTACATATCAACAGGGTCAGCCCCAGCATTTT
J: TRBJ2-7; D: TRBD1; size: -; length: 18; V: TRBV28; CDR3: CASSLSGTGGRWRYEQYF; DNA: TGTGCCAGCAGTTTATCCGGGACAGGGGGTCGCTGGCGTTACGAGCAGTACTTC
J: TRBJ1-5; D: -; size: -; length: 14; V: TRBV11-2; CDR3: CASSLTASNQPQHF; DNA: TGTGCCAGCAGCTTGACAGCTAGCAATCAGCCCCAGCATTTT
J: TRBJ1-1; D: TRBD1; size: once; length: 12; V: TRBV5-4; CDR3: CASSPQGVEAFF; DNA: TGTGCCAGCAGCCCGCAGGGGGTTGAAGCTTTCTTT
J: TRBJ2-1; D: TRBD2; size: -; length: 14; V: TRBV28; CDR3: CASSGEGRDNEQFF; DNA: TGTGCCAGCAGTGGGGAGGGGAGGGACAATGAGCAGTTCTTC
J: TRBJ2-4; D: TRBD1; size: -; length: 19; V: TRBV19; CDR3: CASSIDFQGAILAKNIQYF; DNA: TGTGCCAGTAGTATAGATTTCCAGGGGGCTATTCTAGCCAAAAACATTCAGTACTTC
J: TRBJ2-3; D: -; size: -; length: 13; V: TRBV12-3/TRBV12-4; CDR3: CASILGGTDTQYF; DNA: TGTGCCAGCATTCTGGGGGGAACAGATACGCAGTATTTT
J: TRBJ1-5; D: TRBD1; size: -; length: 14; V: TRBV3-1/TRBV3-2; CDR3: CASSHRDRNQPQHF; DNA: TGTGCCAGCAGCCACCGGGACAGGAATCAGCCCCAGCATTTT